These 28 T cell receptor beta chains were sequenced from one sample in a study of blood T cell repertoires in COVID-19. Data came from immunoSEQ multiplex PCR; TCRdb stores just in-frame clones and leaves some out. The sample includes 100,000 to 150,000 clones, around 84% seen only once; the top ten take 2% to 3%. Source material: PBMCs or T cells enriched from blood (not recorded which). All receptors come from a man aged 35 to 55 with acute COVID-19.

This chain links TRBV19 with TRBJ2-5; tentative D call: TRBD2 (6 bases). This CDR3 is 14 amino acids long. With 7 bases removed from V and 5 bases from J, the gap between germline ends came to 17 bases. Germline CDR1 is LNHDA and CDR2 is SQIVND (reference sequence). CDR3 nucleotides: TGTGCCAGTAAGACTGACGGCGGGGACGAGACCCAGTACTTC. The encoded protein is CASKTDGGDETQYF.

The V and J genes are TRBV20-1 and TRBJ1-2; D is undetermined. Trimming shortened V by 7 bases and J by 6 bases, and 12 bases separated the two germline ends. The CDR3 contains 11 residues. Germline CDR1 is DFQATT and CDR2 is SNEGSKA (reference sequence). The CDR3 loop reads CSVPTGDGYTF. Here the CDR3 DNA reads TGCAGTGTCCCGACGGGAGATGGCTACACCTTC.

This clone was counted only a few times. The chain links TRBV10-3 to TRBJ1-2; no clear D. Trimming pared 2 bases from V and 8 bases from J, leaving 18 bases between. This CDR3 comprises 15 residues. CDR1 and CDR2 (germline): ENHRY, SYGVKD. The CDR3 DNA reads as TGTGCCATCAGTGAGCCGCGAGGGTGGGAAGGAGGCTACACCTTC. It translates to CAISEPRGWEGGYTF.

The chain is built from TRBV14 and TRBJ1-6; no definite D call. CDR3 size: 12 residues. Germline V gives CDR1 SGHDN, CDR2 FVKESK. Trimming removed 1 base from V and 13 bases from J, with 8 bases in between. CDR3 protein: CASSQAYHPLHF. Here the CDR3 DNA reads TGTGCCAGCAGCCAAGCCTACCATCCCCTCCACTTT.

Notes on this clone: Other DNA sequences within the sample encode an identical CDR3. The DNA of the CDR3 is TGTGCCAGCAGCCTAGACAGGGCTGGAAACACCATATATTTT. Its protein is CASSLDRAGNTIYF. The gene calls are TRBV28 and TRBJ1-3; 7 nucleotides line up with TRBD1. There are 14 residues in the CDR3. CDR1 MDHEN and CDR2 SYDVKM come from the germline V gene. After removal of 6 bases from V and 2 bases from J, the junction contained 4 bases not matched to a gene.

The chain combines TRBV2 with TRBJ2-3; 8 nucleotides agree with TRBD2. J gave up 6 bases and V 7 bases, and 9 bases lay outside the gene matches. The V gene's germline CDR1 is SNHLY and CDR2 FYNNEI. The CDR3 totals 14 residues. CDR3 region: CASMQRESMDTQYF. CDR3 sequence (DNA): TGTGCCAGCATGCAGCGGGAGTCGATGGATACGCAGTATTTT.

This clone is categorized as medium-sized (0.01 to 0.1%). The chain couples TRBV19 to TRBJ2-7; the match to TRBD2 covers 13 bases. This CDR3 is built from 16 residues. In germline, CDR1 is LNHDA, CDR2 SQIVND (reference sequence). Unmatched junction bases numbered 5, after V lost 3 bases and J lost 3 bases. CDR3 loop: CASSIGLAGAYYEQYF. The CDR3 coding sequence is TGTGCCAGTAGTATTGGACTAGCGGGGGCTTACTACGAGCAGTACTTC.

This chain connects TRBV9 to TRBJ2-7; 7 bases agree with TRBD2. The ends lost 0 bases at V and 2 bases at J; junction bases unmatched: 8. Germline-derived CDR1 and CDR2 are SGDLS and YYNGEE. This CDR3 contains 16 residues. CDR3 sequence reads: CASSVGWLADTYEQYF. CDR3 in DNA: TGTGCCAGCAGCGTAGGGTGGCTAGCGGATACCTACGAGCAGTACTTC. Using reference TRBV9 and TRBJ2-7 for the parts outside the CDR3, the full variable domain is DSGVTQTPKHLITATGQRVTLRCSPRSGDLSVYWYQQSLDQGLQFLIQYYNGEERAKGNILERFSAQQFPDLHSELNLSSLELGDSALYFCASSVGWLADTYEQYFGPGTRLTVT.

The rearrangement uses TRBV7-9 and TRBJ1-2, with no clear D. Germline-derived CDR1 and CDR2 are SEHNR and FQNEAQ (reference sequence). The CDR3 has 13 amino acids. V lost 5 bases, J lost 8 bases, and 15 bases lay in between. CDR3 DNA: TGTGCCAGCAGCGAAGGGTCCCGAGGGGGCTACACCTTC. Amino acids: CASSEGSRGGYTF.

The chain employs TRBV28 and TRBJ1-1; 9 bases are shared with TRBD1. The CDR3 spans 13 residues. Germline trimming cut 6 bases from V and 4 bases from J; bases unmatched to any gene: 3. Germline V gene data show CDR1 as MDHEN and CDR2 as SYDVKM. The DNA of the CDR3 is TGTGCCAGCAGCCCGGGACAGGGCACTGAAGCTTTCTTT. As protein: CASSPGQGTEAFF.

V usage is TRBV2 and J usage is TRBJ1-6; 10 bases line up with TRBD1. Germline values: CDR1 SNHLY, CDR2 FYNNEI. J gave up 8 bases and V 6 bases, and 10 bases lay outside the gene matches. The CDR3 is made up of 16 amino acids. The CDR3 DNA reads as TGTGCCAGCAGACCCGACGGGGGACAGGGGTATTCACCCCTCCACTTT. Its protein is CASRPDGGQGYSPLHF.

V and J are TRBV28 and TRBJ2-5, with 8 bases matching TRBD1. In germline, CDR1 is MDHEN, CDR2 SYDVKM. The CDR3 length is 15 residues. V trimming: 2 bases; J trimming: 5 bases; junction bases outside the gene matches: 7. CDR3 region: CASSLGPGGVETQYF. Here the CDR3 DNA reads TGTGCCAGCAGTTTAGGGCCAGGGGGCGTTGAGACCCAGTACTTC.

The chain employs TRBV5-1 and TRBJ2-4; the match to TRBD2 covers 7 bases. The V gene end was trimmed by 0 bases and the J gene end by 6 bases; junction bases not matched to a gene: 3. The CDR3 extends over 14 amino acids. CDR1 and CDR2 (germline): SGHRS, YFSETQ. CDR3 sequence (DNA): TGCGCCAGCAGCTTGGAAGGGGAGGGAAACATTCAGTACTTC. Amino acids: CASSLEGEGNIQYF.

CDR3 sequence: CASSLTGGLSYEQYF. CDR3 sequence (DNA): TGCGCCAGCAGCTTAACAGGGGGCCTCTCCTACGAGCAGTACTTC. This rearrangement joins TRBV5-1 to TRBJ2-7; TRBD1 matches at 9 bases. J lost 0 bases, V lost 2 bases, and 3 bases had no gene match. The CDR3 sequence is 15 residues long. Germline V gives CDR1 SGHRS, CDR2 YFSETQ.

This clone is a singleton in its sample. This rearrangement joins TRBV9 to TRBJ2-3; D is unresolved. Looked up from germline, CDR1 is SGDLS and CDR2 is YYNGEE. The CDR3 has 17 residues. Between the trimmed V and J ends, which lost 0 bases and 0 bases, there was a span of 14 bases. This CDR3 reads CASSVELAATSTDTQYF. DNA for the CDR3: TGTGCCAGCAGCGTAGAGCTGGCGGCCACTAGCACAGATACGCAGTATTTT.

The genes are TRBV4-2 and TRBJ2-1, with TRBD2 identical over 11 bases. The V segment lost 3 bases and the J segment 4 bases; nucleotides outside the gene matches: 8. CDR1 and CDR2 (germline): LGHNA, YNFKEQ. The CDR3 length is 17 residues. Written as DNA, the CDR3 is TGTGCCAGCAGCCAGGCCACGACTAGCGGGATATACAATGAGCAGTTCTTC. This encodes CASSQATTSGIYNEQFF.

The table lists this clone with a few counts. The chain joins TRBV9 to TRBJ1-6; 8 positions match TRBD1. With V trimmed by 0 bases and J by 6 bases, 2 bases remained unmatched. Germline V CDR1 and CDR2: SGDLS, YYNGEE. The CDR3 extends over 15 amino acids. The CDR3: CASSVEGQGNSPLHF. The CDR3 coding sequence is TGTGCCAGCAGCGTAGAAGGACAGGGTAATTCACCCCTCCACTTT.

This chain joins TRBV6-4 and TRBJ2-6; D might be TRBD2 (5 bases). This CDR3 has 15 amino acids. Germline CDR1 is MRHNA and CDR2 is SNTAGT. V lost 6 bases, J lost 1 base, and 10 bases lay in between. For the CDR3, the DNA is TGTGCCAGCAGCCGGACGGGGTCTGGGGCCAACGTCCTGACTTTC. It encodes CASSRTGSGANVLTF.

V is TRBV2 and J is TRBJ1-2; 10 positions agree with TRBD1. J lost 5 bases, V lost 9 bases, and 6 bases had no gene match. In germline, CDR1 is SNHLY, CDR2 FYNNEI. The CDR3 is 13 residues long. The CDR3 coding sequence is TGTGCCAGTCGACAGGGGGCGGGGTATGGCTACACCTTC. Its translation is CASRQGAGYGYTF.

In this sample, this clone turned up once. The chain is built from TRBV18 and TRBJ2-2, with D maybe TRBD2 (6 bases). Germline V gene lookup returns CDR1 KGHSH and CDR2 LQKENI. Trimming took 6 bases from V and 4 from J, leaving 12 bases between them. The CDR3 is 14 amino acids. CDR3 coding DNA: TGTGCCAGCTCTGTCCTAGCGAGCACCGGGGAGCTGTTTTTT. Translating gives CASSVLASTGELFF.

The rearrangement joins TRBV4-2 to TRBJ2-7, with 7 positions matching TRBD1. Germline lookup yields CDR1 LGHNA and CDR2 YNFKEQ. The CDR3 consists of 17 residues. The trim removed 4 bases at V and 2 bases at J, leaving 14 bases unmatched. This chain's CDR3 is CASSRVPAGTETYEQYF. In DNA, the CDR3 is TGTGCCAGCAGCCGAGTCCCCGCCGGGACAGAGACCTACGAGCAGTACTTC.

The chain couples TRBV14 to TRBJ2-7; TRBD1 aligns across 9 bases. CDR1 SGHDN and CDR2 FVKESK come from the germline V gene. The CDR3 runs 13 residues. V dropped 3 bases and J dropped 7; count of bases not matched to a gene: 4. The CDR3 sequence: CASSQTTGGEQYF. The CDR3 DNA is TGTGCCAGCAGCCAGACGACAGGGGGTGAGCAGTACTTC. The whole variable domain, remainder taken from reference TRBV14 and TRBJ2-7, is EAGVTQFPSHSVIEKGQTVTLRCDPISGHDNLYWYRRVMGKEIKFLLHFVKESKQDESGMPNNRFLAERTGGTYSTLKVQPAELEDSGVYFCASSQTTGGEQYFGPGTRLTVT.

The chain carries TRBV30 and TRBJ1-1, with 8 positions matching TRBD1. The length of the CDR3 is 14 residues. Germline assignment: CDR1 GTSNPN and CDR2 SVGIG (reference sequence). The trim removed 7 bases at V and 5 bases at J, leaving 12 bases unmatched. This chain's CDR3 is CASGTDRAKTEAFF. CDR3 nucleotides: TGTGCCTCGGGGACGGACAGGGCAAAGACTGAAGCTTTCTTT.

This clone was seen more than once but under ten times. The V and J genes are TRBV6-5 and TRBJ2-7; D uncertain. The V end was cut by 0 bases, the J end by 0 bases, with 12 bases between. Germline CDR1 is MNHEY and CDR2 is SVGAGI. This CDR3 is 16 amino acids long. CDR3 nucleotide sequence: TGTGCCAGCAGTTACTCTGAGCCGCCAAGCTCCTACGAGCAGTACTTC. Its translation is CASSYSEPPSSYEQYF.

This clone is a singleton in its sample. J is TRBJ2-7 and V is TRBV5-1, with 10 bases fitting TRBD2. Losses at the gene ends were 1 base for V and 2 bases for J; bases not matched to a gene: 0. The germline gives CDR1 SGHRS, CDR2 YFSETQ. The CDR3 is made up of 14 amino acids. CDR3 region: CASSLLAGAYEQYF. The CDR3 DNA sequence: TGCGCCAGCAGCTTGCTAGCGGGGGCCTACGAGCAGTACTTC.

The J gene is TRBJ2-2, the V gene TRBV9, with D possibly matching TRBD2 (5 bases). V was clipped by 2 bases and J by 4 bases, with 12 bases between them. The CDR3 runs 15 residues. Germline CDR1 and CDR2: SGDLS and YYNGEE. Here the CDR3 reads CASSVHERTTGELFF. In nucleotides, the CDR3 is TGTGCCAGCAGCGTCCATGAGCGGACCACCGGGGAGCTGTTTTTT.

This clone was counted only a few times. The chain combines TRBV28 with TRBJ2-1; 12 positions agree with TRBD2. Germline loops: CDR1 MDHEN, CDR2 SYDVKM. The CDR3 runs to 20 residues. After removal of 6 bases from V and 2 bases from J, the junction contained 17 bases not matched to a gene. The CDR3 reads CASSPRRWFLAGGTYNEQFF. CDR3 coding DNA: TGTGCCAGCAGCCCTAGACGGTGGTTCCTAGCGGGAGGGACCTACAATGAGCAGTTCTTC. The full variable domain, completed using reference TRBV28 and TRBJ2-1, is DVKVTQSSRYLVKRTGEKVFLECVQDMDHENMFWYRQDPGLGLRLIYFSYDVKMKEKGDIPEGYSVSREKKERFSLILESASTNQTSMYLCASSPRRWFLAGGTYNEQFFGPGTRLTVL.

The CDR3 DNA is TGTGCCAGCAGTTGGCCGGGGGGGTACGAGCAGTACTTC. It translates to CASSWPGGYEQYF. This sequence joins TRBV6-5 and TRBJ2-7; 8 bases agree with TRBD2. The CDR3 loop spans 13 amino acids. V trimming: 4 bases; J trimming: 4 bases; junction bases outside the gene matches: 3. Germline loops: CDR1 MNHEY, CDR2 SVGAGI.